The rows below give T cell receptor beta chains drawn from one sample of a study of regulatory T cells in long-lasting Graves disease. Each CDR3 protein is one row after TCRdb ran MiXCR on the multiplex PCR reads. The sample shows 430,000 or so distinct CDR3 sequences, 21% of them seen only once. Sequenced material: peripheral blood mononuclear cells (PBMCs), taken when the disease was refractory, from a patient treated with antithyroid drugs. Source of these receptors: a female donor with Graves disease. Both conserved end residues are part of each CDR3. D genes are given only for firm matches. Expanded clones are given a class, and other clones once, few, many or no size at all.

CDR3: CASSPGLAGGKGNNEQFF
DNA: TGTGCCAGCAGTCCGGGACTAGCGGGAGGTAAAGGGAACAATGAGCAGTTCTTC
D: TRBD2
J: TRBJ2-1
V: TRBV7-3
size: .

CDR3: CSVPQGYTGELFF
DNA: TGCAGCGTTCCACAGGGTTACACCGGGGAGCTGTTTTTT
D: .
J: TRBJ2-2
V: TRBV29-1
size: few

CDR3: CSARDLASYEQYF
DNA: TGCAGTGCTAGAGATCTGGCCTCCTACGAGCAGTACTTC
D: .
J: TRBJ2-7
V: TRBV20-1
size: .

CDR3: CSATDRGLNEKLFF
DNA: TGCAGTGCAACAGACAGGGGGCTAAATGAAAAACTGTTTTTT
D: TRBD1
J: TRBJ1-4
V: TRBV20-1
size: few

CDR3: CASIPDSSGTEAFF
DNA: TGTGCCAGTATCCCGGACAGTTCGGGGACTGAAGCTTTCTTT
D: .
J: TRBJ1-1
V: TRBV19
size: many

CDR3: CASSLGLDTEAFF
DNA: TGTGCCAGCAGTTTAGGTCTGGACACTGAAGCTTTCTTT
D: .
J: TRBJ1-1
V: TRBV28
size: many

CDR3: CASSQDPGQGGETQYF
DNA: TGCGCCAGCAGCCAAGATCCCGGACAGGGAGGGGAGACCCAGTACTTC
D: .
J: TRBJ2-5
V: TRBV4-1
size: many

CDR3: CASSFVSADQTQYF
DNA: TGTGCCAGCAGTTTTGTGAGCGCGGACCAGACCCAGTACTTC
D: .
J: TRBJ2-5
V: TRBV7-8
size: many

CDR3: CASSLFRVRTYEQYF
DNA: TGTGCCAGCAGTTTATTCCGAGTTCGTACCTACGAGCAGTACTTC
D: .
J: TRBJ2-7
V: TRBV27
size: .

CDR3: CSATGTGDEKLFF
DNA: TGCAGTGCAACCGGGACAGGGGACGAAAAACTGTTTTTT
D: TRBD1
J: TRBJ1-4
V: TRBV20-1
size: many

CDR3: CSARAGSEQFF
DNA: TGCAGTGCTAGAGCGGGGAGTGAGCAGTTCTTC
D: .
J: TRBJ2-1
V: TRBV20-1
size: .

CDR3: CSARAGFRADGAFF
DNA: TGCAGTGCTAGAGCCGGGTTCAGGGCTGATGGAGCTTTCTTT
D: .
J: TRBJ1-1
V: TRBV20-1
size: .